This T cell receptor (beta chain) was documented in a study of blood T cell repertoires in COVID-19. Study-level information: Samples of COVID-19 (acute and convalescent) were obtained from the United States, Italy and Spain. Sources were T cells, B-cell-depleted T cells, or PBMCs; the material itself was cDNA or gDNA.

Methods used by the authors: Amplification of reference gene primers provided the estimated nucleated cell counts. Sequencing used immunoSEQ multiplex PCR; TCRdb keeps in-frame clones, though not all of them. That table is the source of V, J and clone size, and D and trimming were worked out from the DNA. This table holds 90,000 or so clones, 87% found once. V gave up 4 bases and J gave up 0 bases; unmatched junction bases: 3. There are 17 residues in the CDR3. The germline V gene has CDR1 MGHRA and CDR2 YSYEKL. Patients from Seattle were sampled longitudinally, starting during active infection. This sequence originates from a woman aged 60-75 years with COVID-19, enrolled during active disease. Sequencing was done on a sample of peripheral blood. V and J are TRBV4-1 and TRBJ2-3; 14 nucleotides line up with TRBD2. The CDR3 spells CASSRTSGGPSTDTQYF. In nucleotides, the CDR3 is TGCGCCAGCAGCCGGACTAGCGGGGGGCCTAGCACAGATACGCAGTATTTT.